The T cell receptor (beta chain) described here comes from a study of PD-L1 blockade in urothelial cancer. The wider study: Timepoints chosen for blood analysis were 3 weeks (second dose) and 6 weeks after treatment start.

Each PCR had synthetic TCR analog templates added to it as a spike-in. Sequencing was performed with immunoSEQ multiplex PCR; in TCRdb, only in-frame clones are kept and a portion is missing. The table shows approximately 100,000 clones, with 89% occurring only once. Trimming took 1 base from V and 8 from J; bases not matched to a gene: 1. The CDR3 is made up of 14 amino acids. Per germline, CDR1 MNHEY and CDR2 SMNVEV (reference sequence). Time point indicated: pretreatment peripheral blood. This clone was picked up one time. This sample comprised PBMCs, obtained around atezolizumab (anti-PD-L1) treatment. The chain links TRBV27 to TRBJ1-4; 10 bases are shared with TRBD1. This TCR was sampled from a woman aged 80 or over with urothelial cancer. This CDR3 is CASSLLGQGEKLFF. CDR3 DNA sequence: TGTGCCAGCAGTTTATTGGGACAGGGGGAAAAACTGTTTTTT.